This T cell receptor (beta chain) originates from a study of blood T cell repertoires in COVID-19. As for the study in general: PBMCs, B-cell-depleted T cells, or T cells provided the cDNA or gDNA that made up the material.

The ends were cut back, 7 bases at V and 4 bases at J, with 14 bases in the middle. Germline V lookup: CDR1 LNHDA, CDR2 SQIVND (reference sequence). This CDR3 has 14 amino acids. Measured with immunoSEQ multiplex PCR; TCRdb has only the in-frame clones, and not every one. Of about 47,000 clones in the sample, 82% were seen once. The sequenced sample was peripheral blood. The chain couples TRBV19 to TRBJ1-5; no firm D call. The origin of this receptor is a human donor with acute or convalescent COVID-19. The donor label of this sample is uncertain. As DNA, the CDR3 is TGTGCCAGTACCTTGGTCGGTCATAATCAGCCCCAGCATTTT. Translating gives CASTLVGHNQPQHF.